The next 20 T cell receptor beta chains were all read from a single sample in a study of T cells in narcolepsy. This table comes from immunoSEQ multiplex PCR, and its TCRdb copy is limited to in-frame clones, with some not included. The repertoire holds tens of thousands of clones, around 83% seen once, with around 1% in the top ten. The sample consisted of CD45RA- memory CD4+ T cells from PBMCs. These receptors were collected from a human donor with narcolepsy.

This clone was picked up one time. V is TRBV7-3 and J is TRBJ2-3; the D gene is possibly TRBD1 (6 bases). The CDR3 sequence is 15 residues long. Germline V gene lookup returns CDR1 SGHTA and CDR2 FQGTGA. V lost 2 bases to trimming and J lost 0 bases, with 9 bases between them. The CDR3 region is CASSLLQGSTDTQYF. CDR3 nucleotide sequence: TGTGCCAGCAGCTTATTACAGGGAAGCACAGATACGCAGTATTTT.

The chain joins TRBV15 to TRBJ1-5; no reliable D call. Between the trimmed V and J ends, which lost 2 bases and 5 bases, there was a span of 7 bases. Germline V gene data show CDR1 as LNHNV and CDR2 as YYDKDF (reference sequence). CDR3 length: 13 amino acids. The CDR3 here is CATSRYFDQPQHF. The CDR3 DNA follows: TGTGCCACCAGCAGATACTTTGATCAGCCCCAGCATTTT.

The chain joins TRBV5-4 to TRBJ2-3, with TRBD2 identical over 9 bases. V lost 3 bases and J lost 1; bases outside the gene matches: 3. Germline values: CDR1 SGHNT, CDR2 YYREEE (reference sequence). This CDR3 is built from 15 residues. CDR3 sequence: CASSSWTSGTDTQYF. The CDR3 DNA reads TGTGCCAGCAGCTCCTGGACTAGCGGCACAGATACGCAGTATTTT. The full variable domain, completed using reference TRBV5-4 and TRBJ2-3, is ETGVTQSPTHLIKTRGQQVTLRCSSQSGHNTVSWYQQALGQGPQFIFQYYREEENGRGNFPPRFSGLQFPNYSSELNVNALELDDSALYLCASSSWTSGTDTQYFGPGTRLTVL.

This chain connects TRBV28 to TRBJ2-3; 7 nucleotides match TRBD1. CDR3 length: 16 amino acids. The ends lost 5 bases at V and 1 base at J; junction bases unmatched: 9. Germline V gene data show CDR1 as MDHEN and CDR2 as SYDVKM. The CDR3, as DNA: TGTGCCAGCAGTCCCTACAGACAGGGCGGCACAGATACGCAGTATTTT. Protein sequence: CASSPYRQGGTDTQYF.

This sequence joins TRBV2 and TRBJ1-5; D is undetermined. Germline V CDR1 and CDR2: SNHLY, FYNNEI. The CDR3 is 13 amino acids. With 11 bases removed from V and 3 bases from J, the gap between germline ends came to 14 bases. The CDR3 bases are TGTGCCTTGTTTGAGGGTACCAATCAGCCCCAGCATTTT. It is translated as CALFEGTNQPQHF.

The V and J genes are TRBV6-5 and TRBJ1-1; 7 bases agree with TRBD1. Germline CDR1 and CDR2: MNHEY and SVGAGI. This CDR3 is 15 amino acids long. J was trimmed by 0 bases and V by 4 bases; bases with no gene match: 5. The CDR3 is CASSSGTAMNTEAFF. CDR3 in DNA: TGTGCCAGCAGTTCCGGGACAGCCATGAACACTGAAGCTTTCTTT.

The chain recombines TRBV5-4 with TRBJ2-2; 7 nucleotides match TRBD1. CDR1 SGHNT and CDR2 YYREEE come from the germline V gene (reference sequence). Losses at the gene ends were 4 bases for V and 6 bases for J; bases not matched to a gene: 9. CDR3 length: 15 residues. The CDR3 DNA sequence: TGTGCCAGCAGCACTACAGGGGTTGCTGCCGGGGAGCTGTTTTTT. Amino acid sequence: CASSTTGVAAGELFF.

This clone was counted once. J is TRBJ1-6 and V is TRBV7-2, with TRBD1 matching 9 bases. CDR1 is SGHTA and CDR2 is FQGNSA in the germline V gene. The CDR3 has 15 residues. Germline trimming cut 1 base from V and 13 bases from J; bases unmatched to any gene: 8. The chain's CDR3 is CASSLDPGQGRPLHF. CDR3 sequence (DNA): TGTGCCAGCAGCTTAGATCCGGGACAGGGTCGGCCCCTCCACTTT. The full variable domain, completed using reference TRBV7-2 and TRBJ1-6, is GAGVSQSPSNKVTEKGKDVELRCDPISGHTALYWYRQSLGQGLEFLIYFQGNSAPDKSGLPSDRFSAERTGGSVSTLTIQRTQQEDSAVYLCASSLDPGQGRPLHFGNGTRLTVT.

V and J are TRBV28 and TRBJ2-3; D possibly matches TRBD1 or TRBD2 (5 bases each). Between the trimmed V and J ends, which lost 2 bases and 3 bases, there was a span of 12 bases. This CDR3 has 15 amino acids. CDR1 is MDHEN and CDR2 is SYDVKM in the germline V gene. DNA of the CDR3: TGTGCCAGCAGTTTAATGGGACCTGGGACAGATACGCAGTATTTT. Protein: CASSLMGPGTDTQYF.

The rearrangement links TRBV18 to TRBJ1-1, with D perhaps matching TRBD1 (5 bases). Trimming took off 1 base at V and 4 bases at J, with 10 bases between the two ends. Looked up from germline, CDR1 is KGHSH and CDR2 is LQKENI. The CDR3 length is 14 residues. CDR3 nucleotides: TGTGCCAGCTCACCACTCAAGGGGATCACTGAAGCTTTCTTT. It codes for CASSPLKGITEAFF.

The chain recombines TRBV10-3 with TRBJ1-3; TRBD1 is a possible D gene (6 bases). The V gene lost 10 bases and the J gene lost 4 bases, with 14 bases spanning the gap. The germline gives CDR1 ENHRY, CDR2 SYGVKD. CDR3 length: 13 residues. DNA of the CDR3: TGTGCCACCGCAACAGGGTTCGGAAACACCATATATTTT. Translation gives CATATGFGNTIYF.

DNA for the CDR3: TGCAGCGCACGTGTCGGGGACTCTGGAAACACCATATATTTT. Amino acids: CSARVGDSGNTIYF. The chain joins TRBV29-1 to TRBJ1-3; D uncertain. V was pared by 7 bases and J by 0 bases, with 13 bases between. CDR1 SQVTM and CDR2 ANQGSEA come from the germline V gene. This CDR3 contains 14 residues. Drawing the rest from reference TRBV29-1 and TRBJ1-3, the complete variable domain is SAVISQKPSRDICQRGTSLTIQCQVDSQVTMMFWYRQQPGQSLTLIATANQGSEATYESGFVIDKFPISRPNLTFSTLTVSNMSPEDSSIYLCSARVGDSGNTIYFGEGSWLTVV.

CDR3 region: CASSSTGAVANEQFF. CDR3 in DNA: TGTGCCAGCAGCTCCACCGGGGCCGTTGCGAATGAGCAGTTCTTC. The V and J genes are TRBV11-3 and TRBJ2-1; TRBD1 or TRBD2 may be the D gene (5 bases each). This CDR3 region has 15 residues. Germline values: CDR1 SGHNT, CDR2 YENEEA. V dropped 4 bases and J dropped 7 bases, with 17 bases sitting between them.

The chain employs TRBV9 and TRBJ2-1; 8 bases agree with TRBD1. The germline V gene has CDR1 SGDLS and CDR2 YYNGEE. The CDR3 runs 15 residues. J gave up 4 bases and V 4 bases, and 7 bases lay outside the gene matches. CDR3 region: CASSSGQGIYNEQFF. The CDR3 coding sequence is TGTGCCAGCAGCTCCGGACAGGGCATATACAATGAGCAGTTCTTC.

This chain joins TRBV18 and TRBJ1-1, with D perhaps TRBD1 (6 bases). Per germline, CDR1 KGHSH and CDR2 LQKENI. The CDR3 runs to 17 residues. Trimming removed 2 bases at V and 3 bases at J, with 19 bases between. CDR3 residues: CASSPNGGGLIDTEAFF. CDR3 in DNA: TGTGCCAGCTCACCAAATGGGGGGGGGCTTATTGACACTGAAGCTTTCTTT.

This clone was seen only once. The genes are TRBV28 and TRBJ1-5; TRBD1 might be the D (6 bases). V shed 6 bases and J shed 5 bases, with 14 bases lying between them. The CDR3 runs 14 residues. Germline V CDR1 and CDR2: MDHEN, SYDVKM. CDR3 nucleotide sequence: TGTGCCAGCAGATTGGGGGGCAACGATCAGCCCCAGCATTTT. Protein: CASRLGGNDQPQHF.

V usage is TRBV28 and J usage is TRBJ1-5; 7 nucleotides agree with TRBD1. The length of the CDR3 is 16 residues. CDR1 is MDHEN, CDR2 SYDVKM, per germline. J lost 1 base, V lost 6 bases, and 9 bases had no gene match. The CDR3 reads CASSTRQGGSNQPQHF. Written as DNA, the CDR3 is TGTGCCAGCAGCACTAGACAGGGAGGGAGCAATCAGCCCCAGCATTTT. Combining the CDR3 with reference TRBV28 and TRBJ1-5 gives the whole variable domain DVKVTQSSRYLVKRTGEKVFLECVQDMDHENMFWYRQDPGLGLRLIYFSYDVKMKEKGDIPEGYSVSREKKERFSLILESASTNQTSMYLCASSTRQGGSNQPQHFGDGTRLSIL.

The chain links TRBV9 to TRBJ2-1; 9 bases match TRBD2. The CDR3 consists of 15 residues. Germline CDR1 reads SGDLS; CDR2 reads YYNGEE. V lost 3 bases to trimming and J lost 7 bases; unmatched junction nucleotides: 8. The CDR3 sequence is CASSAPGLASNEQFF. The CDR3 DNA is TGTGCCAGCAGCGCCCCCGGACTAGCGAGTAATGAGCAGTTCTTC.

V is TRBV2 and J is TRBJ1-4; no clear D gene. Trimming left V 6 bases short and J 10 bases short, with 18 bases between. The germline V gene has CDR1 SNHLY and CDR2 FYNNEI. CDR3 length equals 14 residues. The CDR3 loop is CASRSSSSGGKLFF. The DNA for the CDR3 is TGTGCCAGCAGATCGTCGAGCTCCGGAGGAAAACTGTTTTTT.

The CDR3 region has the DNA TGCGCCAGCAGCTTGGAAGGGGGCGGCACAGATACGCAGTATTTT. Its protein product is CASSLEGGGTDTQYF. The V and J genes are TRBV5-1 and TRBJ2-3, with TRBD1 identical over 7 bases. Germline V gene data show CDR1 as SGHRS and CDR2 as YFSETQ. J lost 1 base, V lost 0 bases, and 2 bases had no gene match. The CDR3 covers 15 residues.